This T cell receptor (delta chain) was sequenced for a study of γδ T cells in repeated Plasmodium falciparum infection (dated by TCRdb to 2020 to 2023). At the level of the whole study: In the natural-infection arm, Malian children exposed to intense seasonal malaria transmission were enrolled and compared against age and gender matched Australian children. Five malaria-naive U.S. adults underwent four controlled human malaria infections by bites from P. falciparum NF54-infected Anopheles stephensi mosquitoes over about 640 days. Controlled-infection subjects were sampled at baseline, immediately before selected infections, and 21 days after each infection. Malian gammadelta TCR repertoires were analysed cross-sectionally in periods with no transmission and longitudinally across episodes of acute febrile malaria. Using both natural infection in Mali and controlled human malaria infection, the study looked at the way repeated Plasmodium falciparum infection shapes the human gammadelta T cell repertoire.

Reading the germline V gene gives CDR1 TSWWSYY and CDR2 QGS. Trimming accounts for 0 bases at V and 8 bases at J, while the number of junction bases matched to no gene is 15. From the cysteine up to the phenylalanine, the CDR3 has a length of 17 residues. Of the read, only the CDR3 DNA is kept; its 51 bases are in frame from base 1. Libraries were constructed by multiplex PCR. The reads were generated on an Illumina MiSeq. Both TCR gamma (TRG) and TCR delta (TRD) chains were sequenced from each sorted gammadelta T cell sample. Per the authors' processing: The repertoire analyses drew on clonotype tree plots, the accumulated frequency of the top 20 clonotypes, and diversity index (DI) and D75 metrics. TCRdb processed the public reads again with the CATT caller, after which rows with matching DNA were combined. TCRdb, not the authors, supplied the V and J calls. The sample records around 57,000 delta-chain clones, approximately 1.7% of which are singletons. The ten largest clones take up 15% of the sample.

For bulk TCR repertoire analysis, Vgamma9/Vdelta2+ and Vdelta2-negative gammadelta T cell populations were isolated by flow sorting from peripheral blood mononuclear cells. Ten or more counts support this clone. Its antigen remains unidentified. A much larger clone lies a single base off, so this may be a read error. Within the sample, other DNA sequences also encode this same CDR3. Paper-wide results and their limitations: Vgamma9/Vdelta2+ TCR repertoires kept a highly stable polyclonal repertoire across time and infection, and many TCRgamma sequences overlapped between individuals. Vdelta2-negative gammadelta TCR repertoires from Malian children appeared more clonally expanded, less diverse and less shared than those of Australian children. In Vdelta2-negative, largely Vdelta1+, gammadelta TCR repertoires, repeated controlled infections appeared to drive waves of new clonotype selection. Generalizability was limited because the Malian cohort came from a small rural village made up predominantly of one ethnic group. Because the controlled-infection cohort was small, analysis of inter-individual variability in gammadelta T cell responses was limited.

Material for sequencing was gamma-delta T cells from blood. The sequence was obtained from a pool of human donors (malaria-infected and uninfected, not separated). The rearrangement combines TRDV1 with TRDJ1; 7 middle bases align to TRDD2. DNA sequence: TGTGCTCTTGGGGAACTCCTACGGTCGGAACTTCCTAGCAAACTCATCTTT. Translation gives CALGELLRSELPSKLIF.